This T cell receptor (beta chain) was recovered during a study of cytomegalovirus exposure and HLA in healthy donors. Study observations and caveats: For most TCR sequences rarity was the rule, although some public TCRs occurred in many donors. Three chains tied to CMV proved CMV antigen-specific in vitro. According to a later analysis, TCR clusters from the first cohort tended to co-occur in the 120 or so validation repertoires.

Between the trimmed V and J ends, which lost 2 bases and 6 bases, there was a span of 4 bases. Germline loops: CDR1 GTSNPN, CDR2 SVGIG (reference sequence). The length of the CDR3 is 11 residues. This clone was recorded once. What it binds is unknown. The assay was immunoSEQ multiplex PCR, and TCRdb's table has in-frame clones only and misses some. Among roughly 120,000 clones listed, more than 70% were seen once. The V call is TRBV30, the J call TRBJ2-2; D remains unclear. The sequencing sample was made of PBMCs. This receptor was taken from a woman under 30 in good health and CMV-seronegative. In DNA, the CDR3 is TGTGCCTGGAGTTCCGCCGGGGAGCTGTTTTTT. Translating gives CAWSSAGELFF.